This T cell receptor (beta chain) is drawn from a study of T cell responses to AZD1222 COVID-19 vaccine. The study, taken as a whole, reports: Seropositive status at baseline applied to only a handful of AZD1222 recipients. Unmutated variant regions reportedly attract nearly half of all spike-specific TCRs. Regions 160-218 and 743-854 dominated among vaccine-associated CD4 TCRs spanning spike. Donors were chiefly white British, with a greater number of females, and clonal diversity was perhaps underestimated.

Profiling relied on immunoSEQ multiplex PCR, and the TCRdb table lists in-frame clones only, not all of them. Found here are some 96,000 clones, around nine tenths of them singletons; the top ten hold around a sixth. On this clone: Its antigen is not identified.

Germline values: CDR1 SEHNR, CDR2 FQNEAQ (reference sequence). Trimming removed 3 bases at V and 2 bases at J, with 9 bases between. The CDR3 sequence is 14 residues long. The sequence derives from an adult who received the AZD1222 COVID-19 vaccine. Specimen: peripheral blood, collected 28 days after the second AZD1222 dose. The V and J genes are TRBV7-9 and TRBJ2-3, with no clear D. The CDR3 reads CASSFGLDTDTQYF. DNA for the CDR3: TGTGCCAGCAGCTTCGGCCTGGACACAGATACGCAGTATTTT.